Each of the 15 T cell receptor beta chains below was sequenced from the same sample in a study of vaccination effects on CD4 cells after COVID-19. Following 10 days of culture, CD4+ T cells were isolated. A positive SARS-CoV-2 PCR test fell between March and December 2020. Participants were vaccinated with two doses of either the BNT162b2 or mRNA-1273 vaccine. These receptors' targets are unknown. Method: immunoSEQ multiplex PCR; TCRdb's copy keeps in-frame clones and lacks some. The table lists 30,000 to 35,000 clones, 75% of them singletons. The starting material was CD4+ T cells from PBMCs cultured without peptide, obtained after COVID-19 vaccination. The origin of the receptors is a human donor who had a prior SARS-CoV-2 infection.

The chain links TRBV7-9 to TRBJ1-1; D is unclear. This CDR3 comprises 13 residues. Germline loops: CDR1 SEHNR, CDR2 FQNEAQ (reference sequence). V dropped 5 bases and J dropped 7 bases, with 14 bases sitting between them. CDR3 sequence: CASSQAEWFEAFF. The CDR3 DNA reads TGTGCCAGCAGCCAGGCGGAGTGGTTTGAAGCTTTCTTT.

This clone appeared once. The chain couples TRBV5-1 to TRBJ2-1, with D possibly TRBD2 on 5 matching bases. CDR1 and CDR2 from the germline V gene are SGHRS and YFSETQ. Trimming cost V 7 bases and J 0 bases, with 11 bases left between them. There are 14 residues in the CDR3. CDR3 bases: TGCGCCAGCCAAGACGGGAACTCCTACAATGAGCAGTTCTTC. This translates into CASQDGNSYNEQFF.

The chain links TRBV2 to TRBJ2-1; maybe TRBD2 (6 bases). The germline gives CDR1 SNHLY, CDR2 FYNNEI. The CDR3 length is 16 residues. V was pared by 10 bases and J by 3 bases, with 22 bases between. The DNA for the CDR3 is TGTGCCACCACGGCGTCTCGGGCCGGGGGCTACAATGAGCAGTTCTTC. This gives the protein CATTASRAGGYNEQFF.

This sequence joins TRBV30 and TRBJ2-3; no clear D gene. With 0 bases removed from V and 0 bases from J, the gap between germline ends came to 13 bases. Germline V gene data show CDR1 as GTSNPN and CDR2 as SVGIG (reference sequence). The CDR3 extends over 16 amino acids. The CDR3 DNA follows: TGTGCCTGGAGTGTTTTTTCAGGTGGGAGCACAGATACGCAGTATTTT. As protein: CAWSVFSGGSTDTQYF.

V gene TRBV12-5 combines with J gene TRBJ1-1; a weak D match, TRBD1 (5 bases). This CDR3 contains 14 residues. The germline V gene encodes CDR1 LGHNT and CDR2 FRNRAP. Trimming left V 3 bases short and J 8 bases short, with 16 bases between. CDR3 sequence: CASGLPGQVDEAFF. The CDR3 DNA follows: TGTGCTAGTGGTTTACCGGGGCAGGTTGACGAAGCTTTCTTT.

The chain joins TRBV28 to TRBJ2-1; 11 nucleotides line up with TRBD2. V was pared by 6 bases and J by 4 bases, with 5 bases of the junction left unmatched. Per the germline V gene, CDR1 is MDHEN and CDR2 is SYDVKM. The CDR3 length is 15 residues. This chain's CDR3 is CASRGGTSGYNEQFF. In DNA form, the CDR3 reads TGTGCCAGCAGGGGGGGGACTAGCGGATACAATGAGCAGTTCTTC.

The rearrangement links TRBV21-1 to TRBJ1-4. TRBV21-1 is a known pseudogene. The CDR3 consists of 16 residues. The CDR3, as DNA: TGTGCCAGCAGCCCCAGGGGGGGGGCAACTAATGAAAAACTGTTTTTT. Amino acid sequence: CASSPRGGATNEKLFF.

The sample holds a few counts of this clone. The CDR3 DNA follows: TGTGCCAGCAGCTTAGGGTCGGGGCGAACCAGCGAGCAGTACTTC. This translates into CASSLGSGRTSEQYF. The chain has TRBV11-3 and TRBJ2-7; perhaps D is TRBD1 or TRBD2 (5 bases each). This CDR3 spans 15 amino acids. Trimming removed 1 base at V and 6 bases at J, with 16 bases between. Germline lookup yields CDR1 SGHNT and CDR2 YENEEA. Complete variable domain (other parts from reference TRBV11-3 and TRBJ2-7): EAGVVQSPRYKIIEKKQPVAFWCNPISGHNTLYWYLQNLGQGPELLIRYENEEAVDDSQLPKDRFSAERLKGVDSTLKIQPAELGDSAVYLCASSLGSGRTSEQYFGPGTRLTVT.

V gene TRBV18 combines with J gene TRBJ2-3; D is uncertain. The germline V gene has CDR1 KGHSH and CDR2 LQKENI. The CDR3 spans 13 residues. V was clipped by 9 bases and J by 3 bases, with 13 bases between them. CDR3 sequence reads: CASGARWTDTQYF. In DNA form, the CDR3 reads TGTGCCAGTGGTGCGAGGTGGACAGATACGCAGTATTTT.

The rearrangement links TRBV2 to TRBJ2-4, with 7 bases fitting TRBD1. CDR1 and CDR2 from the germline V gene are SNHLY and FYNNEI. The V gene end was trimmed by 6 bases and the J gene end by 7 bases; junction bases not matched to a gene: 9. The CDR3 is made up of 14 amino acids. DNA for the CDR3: TGTGCCAGCAGAACCGACAGGGTCCGCAACATTCAGTACTTC. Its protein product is CASRTDRVRNIQYF.

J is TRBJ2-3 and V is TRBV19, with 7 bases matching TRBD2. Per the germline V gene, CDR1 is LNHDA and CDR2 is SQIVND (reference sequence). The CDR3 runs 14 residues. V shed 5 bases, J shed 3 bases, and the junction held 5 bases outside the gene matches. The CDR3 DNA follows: TGTGCCAGTAGTTGGGGCGGGAGAACAGATACGCAGTATTTT. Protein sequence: CASSWGGRTDTQYF. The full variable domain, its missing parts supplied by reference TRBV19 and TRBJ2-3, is DGGITQSPKYLFRKEGQNVTLSCEQNLNHDAMYWYRQDPGQGLRLIYYSQIVNDFQKGDIAEGYSVSREKKESFPLTVTSAQKNPTAFYLCASSWGGRTDTQYFGPGTRLTVL.

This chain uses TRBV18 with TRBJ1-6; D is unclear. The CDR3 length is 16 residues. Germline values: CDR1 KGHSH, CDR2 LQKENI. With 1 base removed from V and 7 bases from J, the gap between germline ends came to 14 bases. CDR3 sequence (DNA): TGTGCCAGCTCACCACGTTCCAGTCGTATGAATTCACCCCTCCACTTT. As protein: CASSPRSSRMNSPLHF.

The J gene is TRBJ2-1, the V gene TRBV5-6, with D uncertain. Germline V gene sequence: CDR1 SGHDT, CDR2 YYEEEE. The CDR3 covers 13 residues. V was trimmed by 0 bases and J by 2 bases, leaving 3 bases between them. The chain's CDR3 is CASSLDTYNEQFF. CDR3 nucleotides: TGTGCCAGCAGCTTGGACACCTACAATGAGCAGTTCTTC.

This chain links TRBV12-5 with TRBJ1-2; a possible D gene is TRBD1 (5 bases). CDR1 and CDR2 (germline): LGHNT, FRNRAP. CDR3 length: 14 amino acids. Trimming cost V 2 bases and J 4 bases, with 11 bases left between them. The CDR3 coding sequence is TGTGCTAGTGGTTTGTGGCAGGGCCTCTATGGCTACACCTTC. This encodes CASGLWQGLYGYTF.

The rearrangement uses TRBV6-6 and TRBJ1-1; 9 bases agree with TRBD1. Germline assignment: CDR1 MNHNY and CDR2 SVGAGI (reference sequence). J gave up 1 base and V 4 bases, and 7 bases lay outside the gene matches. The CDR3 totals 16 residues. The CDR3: CASSFAGTGTNTEAFF. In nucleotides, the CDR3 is TGTGCCAGCAGTTTCGCCGGGACAGGGACGAACACTGAAGCTTTCTTT.